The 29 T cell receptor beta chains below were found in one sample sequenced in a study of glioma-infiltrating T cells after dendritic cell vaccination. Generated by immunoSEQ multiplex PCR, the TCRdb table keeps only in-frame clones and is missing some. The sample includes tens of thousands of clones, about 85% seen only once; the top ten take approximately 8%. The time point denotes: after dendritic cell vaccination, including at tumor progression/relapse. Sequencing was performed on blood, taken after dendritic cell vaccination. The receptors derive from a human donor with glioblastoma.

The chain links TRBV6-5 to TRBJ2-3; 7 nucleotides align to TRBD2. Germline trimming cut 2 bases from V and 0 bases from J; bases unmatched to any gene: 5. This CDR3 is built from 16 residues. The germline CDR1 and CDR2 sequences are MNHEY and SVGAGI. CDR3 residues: CASSYTLGGSTDTQYF. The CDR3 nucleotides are TGTGCCAGCAGTTACACCCTCGGGGGGAGCACAGATACGCAGTATTTT.

For the CDR3, the DNA is TGTGCCAGCAGTCACTCTCGGGACATCACGGAGACCCAGTACTTC. It specifies CASSHSRDITETQYF. V usage is TRBV2 and J usage is TRBJ2-5; D is possibly TRBD1 (6 bases). V was trimmed by 5 bases and J by 5 bases, leaving 18 bases between them. In germline, CDR1 is SNHLY, CDR2 FYNNEI. The CDR3 consists of 15 residues. The whole variable domain, remainder taken from reference TRBV2 and TRBJ2-5, is EPEVTQTPSHQVTQMGQEVILRCVPISNHLYFYWYRQILGQKVEFLVSFYNNEISEKSEIFDDQFSVERPDGSNFTLKIRSTKLEDSAMYFCASSHSRDITETQYFGPGTRLLVL.

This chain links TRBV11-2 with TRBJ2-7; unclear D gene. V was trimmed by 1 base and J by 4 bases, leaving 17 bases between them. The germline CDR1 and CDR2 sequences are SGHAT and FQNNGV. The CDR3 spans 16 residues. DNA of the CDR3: TGTGCCAGCAGCTTAGCACGGAGCGTCCCGGCTTACGAGCAGTACTTC. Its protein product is CASSLARSVPAYEQYF.

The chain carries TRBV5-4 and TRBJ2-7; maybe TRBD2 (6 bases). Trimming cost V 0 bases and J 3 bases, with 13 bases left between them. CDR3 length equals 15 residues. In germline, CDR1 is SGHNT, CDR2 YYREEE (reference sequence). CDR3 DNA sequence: TGTGCCAGCAGCTTGGGGGCGGGACCTCTCTACGAGCAGTACTTC. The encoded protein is CASSLGAGPLYEQYF. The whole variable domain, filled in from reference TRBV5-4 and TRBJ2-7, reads ETGVTQSPTHLIKTRGQQVTLRCSSQSGHNTVSWYQQALGQGPQFIFQYYREEENGRGNFPPRFSGLQFPNYSSELNVNALELDDSALYLCASSLGAGPLYEQYFGPGTRLTVT.

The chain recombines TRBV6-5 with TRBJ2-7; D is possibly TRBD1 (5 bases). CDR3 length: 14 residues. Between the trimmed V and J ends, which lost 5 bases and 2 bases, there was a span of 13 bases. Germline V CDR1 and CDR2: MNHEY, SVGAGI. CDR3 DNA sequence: TGTGCCAGCAGTCGTTCAGGGTTGGCCTACGAGCAGTACTTC. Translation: CASSRSGLAYEQYF.

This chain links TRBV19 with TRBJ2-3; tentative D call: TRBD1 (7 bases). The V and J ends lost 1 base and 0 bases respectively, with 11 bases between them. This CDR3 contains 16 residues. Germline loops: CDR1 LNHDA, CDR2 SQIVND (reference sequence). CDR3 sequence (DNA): TGTGCCAGTAGTATAGTTCAGGGGGGCAGCACAGATACGCAGTATTTT. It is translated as CASSIVQGGSTDTQYF.

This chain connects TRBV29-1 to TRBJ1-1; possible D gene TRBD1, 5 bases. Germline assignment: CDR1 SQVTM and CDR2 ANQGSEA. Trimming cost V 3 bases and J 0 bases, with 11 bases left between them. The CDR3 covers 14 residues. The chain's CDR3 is CSVESGNMNTEAFF. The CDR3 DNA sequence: TGCAGCGTTGAGTCAGGGAACATGAACACTGAAGCTTTCTTT.

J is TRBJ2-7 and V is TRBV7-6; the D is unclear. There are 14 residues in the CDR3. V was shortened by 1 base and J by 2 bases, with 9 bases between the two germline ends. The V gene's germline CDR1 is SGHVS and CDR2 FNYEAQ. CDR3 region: CASSLGVTTYEQYF. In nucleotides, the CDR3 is TGTGCCAGCAGCTTAGGTGTCACTACCTACGAGCAGTACTTC. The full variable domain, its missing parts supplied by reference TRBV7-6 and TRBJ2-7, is GAGVSQSPRYKVTKRGQDVALRCDPISGHVSLYWYRQALGQGPEFLTYFNYEAQQDKSGLPNDRFSAERPEGSISTLTIQRTEQRDSAMYRCASSLGVTTYEQYFGPGTRLTVT.

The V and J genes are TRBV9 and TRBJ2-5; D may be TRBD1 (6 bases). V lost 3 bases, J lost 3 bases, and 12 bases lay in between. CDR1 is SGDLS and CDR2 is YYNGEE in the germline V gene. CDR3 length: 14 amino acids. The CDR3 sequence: CASSATGGKETQYF. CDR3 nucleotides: TGTGCCAGCAGCGCGACAGGTGGGAAAGAGACCCAGTACTTC.

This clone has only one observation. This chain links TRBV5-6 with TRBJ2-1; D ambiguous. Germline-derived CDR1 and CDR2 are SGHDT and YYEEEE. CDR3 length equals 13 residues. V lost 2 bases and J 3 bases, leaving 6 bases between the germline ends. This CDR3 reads CASSLSLYNEQFF. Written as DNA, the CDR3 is TGTGCCAGCAGCTTATCCCTCTACAATGAGCAGTTCTTC.

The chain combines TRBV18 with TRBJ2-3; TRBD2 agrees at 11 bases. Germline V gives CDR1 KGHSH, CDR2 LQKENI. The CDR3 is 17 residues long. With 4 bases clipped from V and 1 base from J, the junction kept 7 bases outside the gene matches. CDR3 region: CASSRGTSGSGTDTQYF. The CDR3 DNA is TGTGCCAGCTCACGGGGGACTAGCGGAAGTGGCACAGATACGCAGTATTTT.

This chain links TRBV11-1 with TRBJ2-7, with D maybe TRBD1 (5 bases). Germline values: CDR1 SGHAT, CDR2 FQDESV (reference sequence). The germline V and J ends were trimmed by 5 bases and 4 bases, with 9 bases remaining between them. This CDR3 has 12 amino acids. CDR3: CASSPDRYEQYF. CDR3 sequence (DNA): TGTGCCAGCAGCCCTGACAGATACGAGCAGTACTTC.

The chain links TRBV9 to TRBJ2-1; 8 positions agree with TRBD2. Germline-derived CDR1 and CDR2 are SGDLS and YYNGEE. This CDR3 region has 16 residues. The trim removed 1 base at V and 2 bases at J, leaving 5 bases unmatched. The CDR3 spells CASSVSGRAAYNEQFF. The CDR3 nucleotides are TGTGCCAGCAGCGTATCCGGGAGGGCCGCCTACAATGAGCAGTTCTTC.

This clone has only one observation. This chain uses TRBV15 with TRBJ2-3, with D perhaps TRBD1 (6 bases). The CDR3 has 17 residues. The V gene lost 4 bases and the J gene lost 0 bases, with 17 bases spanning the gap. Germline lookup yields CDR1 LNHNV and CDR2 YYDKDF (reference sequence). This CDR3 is CATSTTSGETSTDTQYF. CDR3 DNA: TGTGCCACCAGCACCACGTCAGGGGAAACTAGCACAGATACGCAGTATTTT.

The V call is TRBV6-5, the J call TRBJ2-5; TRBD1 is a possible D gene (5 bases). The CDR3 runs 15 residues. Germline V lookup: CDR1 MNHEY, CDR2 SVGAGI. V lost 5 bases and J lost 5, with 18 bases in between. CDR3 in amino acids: CASSNPTDHSETQYF. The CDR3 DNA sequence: TGTGCCAGCAGTAACCCGACAGACCACAGCGAGACCCAGTACTTC.

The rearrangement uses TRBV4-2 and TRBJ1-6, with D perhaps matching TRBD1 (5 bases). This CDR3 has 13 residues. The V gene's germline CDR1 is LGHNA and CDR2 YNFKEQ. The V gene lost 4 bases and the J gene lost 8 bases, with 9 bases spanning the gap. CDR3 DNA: TGTGCCAGCAGCCTCGGGGGGGATTCACCCCTCCACTTT. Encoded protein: CASSLGGDSPLHF.

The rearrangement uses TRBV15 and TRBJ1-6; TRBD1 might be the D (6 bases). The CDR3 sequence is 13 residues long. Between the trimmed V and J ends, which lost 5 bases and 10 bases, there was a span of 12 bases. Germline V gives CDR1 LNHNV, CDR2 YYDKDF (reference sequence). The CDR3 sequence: CATSGQRDSPLHF. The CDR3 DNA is TGTGCCACCAGCGGACAGAGGGACTCACCCCTCCACTTT.

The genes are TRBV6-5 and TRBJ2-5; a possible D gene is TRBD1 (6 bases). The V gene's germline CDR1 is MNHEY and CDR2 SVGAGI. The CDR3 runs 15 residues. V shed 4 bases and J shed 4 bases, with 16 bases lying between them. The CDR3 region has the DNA TGTGCCAGCAGTTTAACAGGGTCGGGTGGAGAGACCCAGTACTTC. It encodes CASSLTGSGGETQYF.

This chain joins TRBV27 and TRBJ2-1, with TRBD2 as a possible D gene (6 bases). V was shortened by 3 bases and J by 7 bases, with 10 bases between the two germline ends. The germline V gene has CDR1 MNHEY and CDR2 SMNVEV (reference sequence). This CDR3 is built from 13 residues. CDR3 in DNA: TGTGCCAGCAGTTTTCCGGAGGGAAATGAGCAGTTCTTC. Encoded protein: CASSFPEGNEQFF.

The CDR3 DNA sequence: TGTGCCAGCAGTTATCAGGGGGCCGACTTCGGAAACACCATATATTTT. It yields the protein CASSYQGADFGNTIYF. This chain uses TRBV6-5 with TRBJ1-3; 8 bases align to TRBD1. Germline CDR1 and CDR2: MNHEY and SVGAGI. With V trimmed by 3 bases and J by 4 bases, 8 bases remained unmatched. CDR3 length: 16 amino acids.

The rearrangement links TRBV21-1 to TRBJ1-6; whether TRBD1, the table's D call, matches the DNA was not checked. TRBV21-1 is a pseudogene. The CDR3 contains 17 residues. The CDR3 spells CASSKEGQRPYNSPLHF. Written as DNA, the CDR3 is TGTGCCAGCAGCAAAGAGGGACAGAGACCCTATAATTCACCCCTCCACTTT.

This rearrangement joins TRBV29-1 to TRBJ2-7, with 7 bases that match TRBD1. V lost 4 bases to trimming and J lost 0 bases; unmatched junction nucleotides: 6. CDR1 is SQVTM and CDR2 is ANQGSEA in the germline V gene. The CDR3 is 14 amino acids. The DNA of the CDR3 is TGCAGCGTTGCCGGGACAGACGGCTCCTACGAGCAGTACTTC. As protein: CSVAGTDGSYEQYF.

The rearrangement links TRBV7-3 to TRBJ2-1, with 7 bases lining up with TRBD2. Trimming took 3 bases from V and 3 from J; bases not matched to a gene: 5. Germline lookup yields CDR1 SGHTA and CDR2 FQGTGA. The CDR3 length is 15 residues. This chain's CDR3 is CASSLASGFYNEQFF. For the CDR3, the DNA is TGTGCCAGCAGCTTGGCTAGCGGCTTCTACAATGAGCAGTTCTTC.

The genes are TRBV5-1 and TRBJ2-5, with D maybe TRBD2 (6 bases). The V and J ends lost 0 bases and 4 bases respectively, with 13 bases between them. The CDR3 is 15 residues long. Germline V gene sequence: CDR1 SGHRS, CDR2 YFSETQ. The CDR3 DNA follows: TGCGCCAGCAGCTTGGTCGCGGCCGGGGGAGAGACCCAGTACTTC. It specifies CASSLVAAGGETQYF.

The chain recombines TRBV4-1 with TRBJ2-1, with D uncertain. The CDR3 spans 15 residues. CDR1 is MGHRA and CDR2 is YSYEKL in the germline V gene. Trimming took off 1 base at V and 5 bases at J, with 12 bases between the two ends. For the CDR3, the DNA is TGCGCCAGCAGCCAAGCCAGTCTTGTAAACAATGAGCAGTTCTTC. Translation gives CASSQASLVNNEQFF.

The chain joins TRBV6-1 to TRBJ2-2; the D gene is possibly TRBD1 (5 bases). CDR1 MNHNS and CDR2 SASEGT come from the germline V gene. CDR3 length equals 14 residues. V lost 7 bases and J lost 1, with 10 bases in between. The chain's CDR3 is CASKLTGNTGELFF. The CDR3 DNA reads TGTGCCAGCAAGCTAACAGGGAACACCGGGGAGCTGTTTTTT.

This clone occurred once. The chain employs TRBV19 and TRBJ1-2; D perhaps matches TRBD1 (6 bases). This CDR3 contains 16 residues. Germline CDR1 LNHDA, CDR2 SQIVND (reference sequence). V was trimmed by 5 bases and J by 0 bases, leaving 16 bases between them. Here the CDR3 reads CASSVGGQGANYGYTF. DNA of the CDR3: TGTGCCAGTAGTGTCGGGGGGCAAGGAGCTAACTATGGCTACACCTTC. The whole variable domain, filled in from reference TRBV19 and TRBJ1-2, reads DGGITQSPKYLFRKEGQNVTLSCEQNLNHDAMYWYRQDPGQGLRLIYYSQIVNDFQKGDIAEGYSVSREKKESFPLTVTSAQKNPTAFYLCASSVGGQGANYGYTFGSGTRLTVV.

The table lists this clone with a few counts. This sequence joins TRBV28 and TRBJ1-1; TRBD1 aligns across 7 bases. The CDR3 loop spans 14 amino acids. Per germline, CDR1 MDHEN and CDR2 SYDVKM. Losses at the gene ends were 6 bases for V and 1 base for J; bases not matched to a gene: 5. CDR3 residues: CASRKGTANTEAFF. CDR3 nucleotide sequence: TGTGCCAGCAGAAAAGGGACAGCGAACACTGAAGCTTTCTTT.

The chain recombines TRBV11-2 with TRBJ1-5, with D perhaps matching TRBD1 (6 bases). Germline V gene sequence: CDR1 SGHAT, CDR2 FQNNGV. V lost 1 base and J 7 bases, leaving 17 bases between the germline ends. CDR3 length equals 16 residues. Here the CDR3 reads CASSLVTGTRGQPQHF. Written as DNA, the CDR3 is TGTGCCAGCAGCTTAGTGACCGGGACAAGGGGCCAGCCCCAGCATTTT.